The subject of this entry is one T cell receptor (beta chain). Its antigen is as yet unknown. Patients scored at least 18 on the Hamilton Depression Scale with DSM-IV major depression. This entry is derived from a study of untreated major depressive disorder. Study-level results: Three preselected Vbeta families were the sole sequencing comparisons.

Sequencing used immunoSEQ multiplex PCR; TCRdb keeps in-frame clones, though not all of them. The sample shows under 30,000 clones, approximately 90% of them seen only once. This clonotype originated in a woman in her thirties with major depressive disorder. The sample was CD4+ T cells from PBMCs.

CDR3 protein: CASSQNTDTQYF. CDR3 sequence (DNA): TGTGCCAGCAGCCAAAACACAGATACGCAGTATTTT. This chain links TRBV14 with TRBJ2-3; unclear D gene. The germline V gene encodes CDR1 SGHDN and CDR2 FVKESK. The V gene lost 2 bases and the J gene lost 2 bases, with 2 bases spanning the gap. The CDR3 runs to 12 residues.